This TCR beta chain was identified during a study of blood T cell repertoires in COVID-19 (dated by TCRdb to the early 2020s). Regarding the research as a whole: Collaborator samples came from the United States, Italy and Spain and covered acute and convalescent phases of COVID-19. The samples were drawn from the first 160 participants of the ongoing ImmuneRACE study and from about 1,200 subjects provided by 6 global collaborators. The repertoires were released in a freely available public database meant as a resource for research on the immune response to SARS-CoV-2. Where available, HLA class I and class II types were taken from metadata supplied by the sample provider and were not determined by assay-based typing. Subjects who had been exposed to COVID-19, were actively infected with it, or had recovered from it provided the deeply sampled blood TCRbeta repertoires that made up the dataset. The sample metadata nearly always contained a de-identified subject ID, COVID-19 status, age in years and sex. The prospective study material was composed of cDNA or gDNA derived from T cells, B-cell-depleted T cells, or PBMCs. The full study reports these points: The amount of clinical and demographic metadata varied by source and participant and was provided uncurated.

TCRbeta CDR3 regions were amplified from genomic DNA using the immunoSEQ Assay, a bias-controlled multiplex PCR. The authors' pipeline ran thus. The number of nucleated cells in each sample was estimated from the amplification of reference gene primers within the assay. To quantify the absolute abundance of each unique TCRbeta CDR3 rearrangement, sequence reads were collapsed and filtered. For each sample, productive Simpson clonality was calculated by taking the square root of Simpson's diversity index across productive rearrangements. In its TCRdb copy, this immuneACCESS table keeps in-frame sequences only and misses some clones. Where compared with another copy, unresolved V genes explain less than half of these, and the others have no known cause. V, J and clone size derive from that table, while D and trimming were established from the DNA sequence. The sample table lists over 60,000 clones, more than 80% of them with a count of one. The ten top clones hold 10% to 15% of the sample.

The CDR3 runs 15 residues from the cysteine to the phenylalanine. Only the CDR3 DNA stays, 45 bases, in frame from base 1. The germline V gene yields SGHRS for CDR1 and YFSETQ for CDR2. Germline trimming: 7 bases from V, 1 base from J; junction bases outside gene matches: 6. Concerning this clone: Its antigen is currently not known. One base away there is no much larger clone; base qualities are not given.

Each collaborating institution followed its own protocols to collect whole blood in K2EDTA tubes. For TCRbeta analysis, collaborator samples were shipped as frozen whole blood, as isolated PBMCs, or as DNA extracted from either sample type. This TCR came from a human donor in a cohort sampled during active COVID-19. Rearrangement joined TRBV5-1 to TRBJ2-2, with 8 bases in between that match TRBD1. The specimen sequenced was peripheral blood. In nucleotide form, the sequence is TGCGCCAGCGGTGGACAGGGATTGAACACCGGGGAGCTGTTTTTT. It codes for CASGGQGLNTGELFF.